This record looks at one T cell receptor (beta chain) sequence and its context. Its matching antigen is unknown. Each sorted population was over 98% pure. The investigators reverse transcribed all of the isolated RNA, so they sequenced expressed TCRB transcripts. Method: immunoSEQ multiplex PCR; TCRdb's copy keeps in-frame clones and lacks some. Altogether 600,000 or so clones are present, 12% being singletons, with the ten largest covering about 0.11%. This entry belongs to a study of beta chain features in type 1 diabetes. Findings and limits, study-wide: Insertions were fewer and deletions more numerous at VDJ junctions in type 1 diabetes patients. All four CD4+ subsets from Type 1 diabetes patients carried moderately but significantly shorter TCRB CDR3s.

The receptor comes from a man aged 30 to 45 with type 1 diabetes. What was sequenced was naive CD4+ T cells from blood.

The CDR3 protein is CASSMQETQYF. CDR3 DNA sequence: TGTGCCAGTAGTATGCAAGAGACCCAGTACTTC. The chain couples TRBV19 to TRBJ2-5; D is unresolved. Germline V gives CDR1 LNHDA, CDR2 SQIVND (reference sequence). With 3 bases removed from V and 2 bases from J, the gap between germline ends came to 1 base. The CDR3 extends over 11 amino acids.